This T cell receptor beta chain was captured by sequencing in a study of blood T cell repertoires in COVID-19. For the study at large: The analysed material was cDNA or gDNA that came from T cells, B-cell-depleted T cells, or PBMCs.

Repertoires were generated with immunoSEQ multiplex PCR, while TCRdb's copy carries only in-frame clones and drops some. The repertoire includes about 230,000 clones, approximately 80% of them detected once, and around 2.4% sits in the top ten. V was cut by 2 bases and J by 4 bases, with 13 bases left in between. Germline V gene lookup returns CDR1 SGHTA and CDR2 FQGNSA. The CDR3 covers 15 residues. This rearrangement joins TRBV7-2 to TRBJ2-3; the D gene is possibly TRBD1 (6 bases). The specimen sequenced was peripheral blood. The TCR originated in a man aged 35 to 55 who had recovered from COVID-19. CDR3 DNA sequence: TGTGCCAGCAGCTTATCAGGGGCGAAGGCAGATACGCAGTATTTT. It specifies CASSLSGAKADTQYF. Full variable domain (rest looked up from reference TRBV7-2 and TRBJ2-3): GAGVSQSPSNKVTEKGKDVELRCDPISGHTALYWYRQSLGQGLEFLIYFQGNSAPDKSGLPSDRFSAERTGGSVSTLTIQRTQQEDSAVYLCASSLSGAKADTQYFGPGTRLTVL.